This T cell receptor (beta chain) was observed in a study of CD8+CD57+ T cells in acquired aplastic anemia (dated by TCRdb to 2017 to 2018). Notes on the research overall: A mean of about 3.2 ug of DNA, ranging from roughly 0.18 to 30 ug, was extracted from sorted CD4+ and CD8+ cells. A CD8+CD57+ expansion meant a frequency higher than the mean frequency seen in healthy subjects.

The patients picked for sequencing were ones in whom flow cytometry had shown an expansion of CD8+CD57+ cells. All patients had severe acquired aplastic anemia diagnosed by International Study of Aplastic Anemia and Agranulocytosis and Camitta criteria. At the time blood was sampled, none of the patients had received any therapy. In the study, sorted CD4+ and CD8+ blood T cells from patients with severe aplastic anemia and from healthy subjects underwent deep sequencing of TCR repertoires. Patients were enrolled in the USA under clinicaltrials.gov protocols 00001620, 01623167, 00001397, 00071045, 00081523 and 00961064. Ficoll-Paque density gradient centrifugation was used to isolate peripheral blood mononuclear cells. Before DNA extraction, CD4+ and CD8+ T cells were sorted by FACS or by magnetic beads. As for this clonotype: Its specific antigen is unknown. No much larger clone exists at a distance of one base, and base qualities are not known.

According to the germline V gene, CDR1 reads SGDLS and CDR2 reads YYNGEE. Germline trimming amounts to 5 bases on V and 3 bases on J, with 11 as the count of junction bases outside the gene matches. Reading from cysteine to phenylalanine, the CDR3 counts 16 amino acids. Only the CDR3 DNA stays, 48 bases, in frame from base 1. General conclusions and limits of the study: Twenty-nine CD8+ CDR3 sequences were shared between patients and controls but appeared highly expressed in patients and within their immunodominant clones. Between patients and healthy controls, no significant difference in CD8+ Simpson's diversity was found (P=0.060).

TCR beta VDJ combination and CDR3 sequence profiling used genomic DNA as the template. An Illumina HiSeq 2000 was used for TCR repertoire sequencing. For the original study's pipeline: Repertoires were assessed using TRBV/TRBJ rearrangement plots, CDR3 size and DJ length profiles, and Simpson's diversity index. The most abundant DNA sequence in the deep sequencing data was taken as the immunodominant clone. CDR3 amino acid sequences were screened for sharing across subjects and were compared with published repertoires and the VDJdb database. TCRdb redid the processing of the public reads, applying fastp at Q25 and MiXCR, and retained in-frame beta chains. Rows matching on CDR3 protein sequence are summarized as one entry with the most common DNA and genes. These V and J calls derive from TCRdb rather than the authors' analysis. The sample contains 200,000 or so distinct CDR3 sequences, 65% of them found a single time. Of the sample, under 60% is held by the ten largest clones.

The chain was built from TRBV9 and TRBJ1-2, and TRBD1 matches 9 of the central bases. Source material: sorted CD4+, CD8+, or CD8+CD57+ T cells (not recorded which) from PBMCs. The receptor was isolated from a human donor with aplastic anemia. For the CDR3, the sequence is CASSAPTGGVDYGYTF. The DNA is TGTGCCAGCAGTGCCCCAACAGGGGGCGTCGACTATGGCTACACCTTC.